Detailed here is one T cell receptor (beta chain). The antigen is not known. The entry originates in a study of cytomegalovirus exposure and HLA in healthy donors. Study summary: Inside one of the first data releases sat around 85 million unique TCRs taken from HLA-typed donors.

The V gene's germline CDR1 is KGHSH and CDR2 LQKENI. This CDR3 contains 14 residues. V was pared by 3 bases and J by 1 base, with 9 bases between. This PCR relied on a set of 60 Vbeta primers and 13 Jbeta primers. Produced via immunoSEQ multiplex PCR; TCRdb's table is partial and in-frame only. Among some 100,000 clones listed, roughly 75% were seen once. Study results and caveats: Reportedly, HLA-A and HLA-B alleles of most subjects were accurately predicted from TCR beta. What a later analysis showed was that several of the most significant clusters appeared linked to common viral pathogens.

This receptor was obtained from a male donor in good health and CMV-seropositive. The chain is built from TRBV18 and TRBJ1-1, with D tentatively TRBD1 (6 bases). The sample consisted of PBMCs. The CDR3 DNA is TGTGCCAGCTCACCCGCGACAGGGAACACTGAAGCTTTCTTT. Translating gives CASSPATGNTEAFF.